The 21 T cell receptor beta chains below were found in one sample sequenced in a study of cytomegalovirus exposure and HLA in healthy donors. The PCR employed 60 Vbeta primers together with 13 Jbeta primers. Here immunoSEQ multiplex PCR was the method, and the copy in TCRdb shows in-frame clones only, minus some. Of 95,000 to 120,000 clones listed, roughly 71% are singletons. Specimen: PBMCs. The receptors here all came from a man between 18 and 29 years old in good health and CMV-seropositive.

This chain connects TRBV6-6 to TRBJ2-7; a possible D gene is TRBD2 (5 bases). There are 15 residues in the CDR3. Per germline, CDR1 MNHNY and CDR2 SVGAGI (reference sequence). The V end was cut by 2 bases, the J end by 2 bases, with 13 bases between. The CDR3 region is CASSYPGGSAYEQYF. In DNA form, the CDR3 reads TGTGCCAGCAGTTACCCGGGCGGGTCCGCCTACGAGCAGTACTTC.

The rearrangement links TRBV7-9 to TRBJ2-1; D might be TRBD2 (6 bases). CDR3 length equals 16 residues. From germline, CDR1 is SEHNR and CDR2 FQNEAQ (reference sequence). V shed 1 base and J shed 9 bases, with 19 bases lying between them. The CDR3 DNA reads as TGTGCCAGCAGCTTAGTTAGGGGAGGCGGGAATGGTGAGCAGTTCTTC. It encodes CASSLVRGGGNGEQFF.

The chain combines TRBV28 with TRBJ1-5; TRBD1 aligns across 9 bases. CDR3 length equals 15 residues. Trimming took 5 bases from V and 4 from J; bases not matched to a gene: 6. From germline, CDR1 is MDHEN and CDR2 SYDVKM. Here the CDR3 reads CASSRTGAGNQPQHF. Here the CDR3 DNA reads TGTGCCAGCAGTAGGACAGGGGCTGGGAATCAGCCCCAGCATTTT.

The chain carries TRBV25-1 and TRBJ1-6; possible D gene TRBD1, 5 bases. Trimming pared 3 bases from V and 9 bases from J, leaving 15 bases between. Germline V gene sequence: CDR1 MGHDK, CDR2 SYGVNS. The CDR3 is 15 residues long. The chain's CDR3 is CASSEGGTMASPLHF. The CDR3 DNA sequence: TGTGCCAGCAGTGAGGGGGGAACGATGGCTTCACCCCTCCACTTT.

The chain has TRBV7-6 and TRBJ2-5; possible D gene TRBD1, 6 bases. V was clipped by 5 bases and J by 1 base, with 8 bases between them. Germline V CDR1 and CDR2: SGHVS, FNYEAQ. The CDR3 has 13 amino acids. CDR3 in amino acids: CASSQGFQETQYF. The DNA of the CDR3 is TGTGCCAGCAGCCAGGGGTTCCAAGAGACCCAGTACTTC.

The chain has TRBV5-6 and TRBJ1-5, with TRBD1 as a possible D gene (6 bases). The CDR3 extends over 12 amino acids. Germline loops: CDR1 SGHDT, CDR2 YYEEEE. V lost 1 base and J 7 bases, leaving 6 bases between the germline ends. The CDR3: CASSLRGQPQHF. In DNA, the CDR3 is TGTGCCAGCAGCTTGAGGGGGCAGCCCCAGCATTTT.

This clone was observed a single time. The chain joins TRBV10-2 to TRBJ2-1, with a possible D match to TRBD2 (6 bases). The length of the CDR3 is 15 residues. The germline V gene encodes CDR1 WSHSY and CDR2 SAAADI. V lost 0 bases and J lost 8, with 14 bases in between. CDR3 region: CASSESDYNLDEQFF. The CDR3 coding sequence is TGCGCCAGCAGTGAGTCGGACTACAACTTAGATGAGCAGTTCTTC.

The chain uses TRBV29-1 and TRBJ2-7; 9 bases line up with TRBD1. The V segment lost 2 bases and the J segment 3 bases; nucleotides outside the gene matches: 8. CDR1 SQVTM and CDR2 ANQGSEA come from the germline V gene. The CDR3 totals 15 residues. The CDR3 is CSVERGDRGFYEQYF. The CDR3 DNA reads TGCAGCGTTGAAAGAGGTGACAGGGGGTTCTACGAGCAGTACTTC.

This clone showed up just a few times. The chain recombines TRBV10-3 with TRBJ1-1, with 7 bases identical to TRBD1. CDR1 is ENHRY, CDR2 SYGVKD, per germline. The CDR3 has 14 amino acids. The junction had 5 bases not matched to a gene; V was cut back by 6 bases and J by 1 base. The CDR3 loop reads CAISSGTENTEAFF. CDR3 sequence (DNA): TGTGCCATCAGCTCCGGGACAGAGAACACTGAAGCTTTCTTT.

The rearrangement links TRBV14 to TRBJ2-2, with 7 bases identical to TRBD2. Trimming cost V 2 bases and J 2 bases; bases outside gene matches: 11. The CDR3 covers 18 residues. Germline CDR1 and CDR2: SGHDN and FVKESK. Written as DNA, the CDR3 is TGTGCCAGCAGCCAAACAAGGGACTATTTACAAAACACCGGGGAGCTGTTTTTT. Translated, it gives CASSQTRDYLQNTGELFF.

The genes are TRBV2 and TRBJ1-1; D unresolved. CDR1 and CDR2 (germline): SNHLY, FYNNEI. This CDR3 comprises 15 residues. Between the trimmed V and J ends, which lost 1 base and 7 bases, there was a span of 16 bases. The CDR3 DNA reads TGTGCCAGCAGTGAAGGATTACCCAAGGAGGATGAAGCTTTCTTT. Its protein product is CASSEGLPKEDEAFF.

CDR3 protein: CASSKEQGVSSGYTF. The CDR3 DNA reads TGCGCCAGCAGCAAGGAACAGGGTGTAAGTTCGGGCTACACCTTC. The chain recombines TRBV5-1 with TRBJ1-2; D may be TRBD1 (6 bases). The CDR3 totals 15 residues. Trimming removed 4 bases at V and 8 bases at J, with 21 bases between. CDR1 and CDR2 (germline): SGHRS, YFSETQ.

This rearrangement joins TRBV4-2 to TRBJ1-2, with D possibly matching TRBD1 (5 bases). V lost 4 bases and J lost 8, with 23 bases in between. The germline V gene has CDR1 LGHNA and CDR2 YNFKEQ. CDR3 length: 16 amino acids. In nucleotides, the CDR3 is TGTGCCAGCAGCCCCCACTTGGGACTTGGCGATGGAGGCTACACCTTC. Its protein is CASSPHLGLGDGGYTF.

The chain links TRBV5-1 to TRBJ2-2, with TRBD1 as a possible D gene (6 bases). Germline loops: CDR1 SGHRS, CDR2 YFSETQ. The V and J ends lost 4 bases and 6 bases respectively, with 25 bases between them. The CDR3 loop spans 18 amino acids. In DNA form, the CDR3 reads TGCGCCAGCAGCGGCTACAGGGAGAGGAGTCAGGGAGCCGGGGAGCTGTTTTTT. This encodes CASSGYRERSQGAGELFF. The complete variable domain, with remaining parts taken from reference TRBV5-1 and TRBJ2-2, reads KAGVTQTPRYLIKTRGQQVTLSCSPISGHRSVSWYQQTPGQGLQFLFEYFSETQRNKGNFPGRFSGRQFSNSRSEMNVSTLELGDSALYLCASSGYRERSQGAGELFFGEGSRLTVL.

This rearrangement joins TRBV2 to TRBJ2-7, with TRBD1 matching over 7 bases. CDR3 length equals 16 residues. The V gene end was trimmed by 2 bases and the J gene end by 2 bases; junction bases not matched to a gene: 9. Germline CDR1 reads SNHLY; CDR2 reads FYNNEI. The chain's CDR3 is CASSERLGTVAYEQYF. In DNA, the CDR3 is TGTGCCAGCAGTGAAAGGTTGGGGACAGTAGCCTACGAGCAGTACTTC.

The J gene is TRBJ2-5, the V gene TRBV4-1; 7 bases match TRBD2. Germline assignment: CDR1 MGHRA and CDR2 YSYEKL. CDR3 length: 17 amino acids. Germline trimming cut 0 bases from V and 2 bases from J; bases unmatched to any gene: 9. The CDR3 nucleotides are TGCGCCAGCAGCCAAGAGGGACTAACGCCTTCACAAGAGACCCAGTACTTC. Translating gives CASSQEGLTPSQETQYF.

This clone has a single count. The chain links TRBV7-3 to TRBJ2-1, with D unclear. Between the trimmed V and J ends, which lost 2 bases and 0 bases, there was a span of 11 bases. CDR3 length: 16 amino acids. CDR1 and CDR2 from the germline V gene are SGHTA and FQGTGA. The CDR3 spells CASSLLRSHSYNEQFF. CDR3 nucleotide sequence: TGTGCCAGCAGCTTACTCCGGAGCCACTCCTACAATGAGCAGTTCTTC. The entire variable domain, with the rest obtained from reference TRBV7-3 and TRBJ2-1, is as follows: GAGVSQTPSNKVTEKGKYVELRCDPISGHTALYWYRQSLGQGPEFLIYFQGTGAADDSGLPNDRFFAVRPEGSVSTLKIQRTERGDSAVYLCASSLLRSHSYNEQFFGPGTRLTVL.

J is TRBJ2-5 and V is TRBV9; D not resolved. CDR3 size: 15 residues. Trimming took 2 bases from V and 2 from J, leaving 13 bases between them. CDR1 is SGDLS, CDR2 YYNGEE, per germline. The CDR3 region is CASSVSWLTQETQYF. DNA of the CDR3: TGTGCCAGCAGCGTTTCTTGGCTCACACAAGAGACCCAGTACTTC. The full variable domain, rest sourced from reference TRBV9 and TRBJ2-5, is DSGVTQTPKHLITATGQRVTLRCSPRSGDLSVYWYQQSLDQGLQFLIQYYNGEERAKGNILERFSAQQFPDLHSELNLSSLELGDSALYFCASSVSWLTQETQYFGPGTRLLVL.

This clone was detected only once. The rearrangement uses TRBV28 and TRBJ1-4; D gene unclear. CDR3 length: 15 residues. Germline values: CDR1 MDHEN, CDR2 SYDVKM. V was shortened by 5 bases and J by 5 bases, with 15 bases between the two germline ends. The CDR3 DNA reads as TGTGCCAGCAGTCCCCCCGGGGTCGCGAATGAAAAACTGTTTTTT. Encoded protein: CASSPPGVANEKLFF.

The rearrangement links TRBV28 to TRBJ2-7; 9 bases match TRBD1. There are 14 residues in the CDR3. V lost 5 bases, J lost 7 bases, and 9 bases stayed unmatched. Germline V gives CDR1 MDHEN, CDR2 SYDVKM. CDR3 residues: CASSSLQGAGEQYV. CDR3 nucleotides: TGTGCCAGCAGTAGTTTACAGGGGGCGGGGGAGCAGTACGTC.

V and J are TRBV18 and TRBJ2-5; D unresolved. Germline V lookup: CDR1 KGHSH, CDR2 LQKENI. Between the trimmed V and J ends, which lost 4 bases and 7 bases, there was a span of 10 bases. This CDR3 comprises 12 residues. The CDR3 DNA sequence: TGTGCCAGCTCACGAGGAATGGGGACCCAGTACTTC. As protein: CASSRGMGTQYF.